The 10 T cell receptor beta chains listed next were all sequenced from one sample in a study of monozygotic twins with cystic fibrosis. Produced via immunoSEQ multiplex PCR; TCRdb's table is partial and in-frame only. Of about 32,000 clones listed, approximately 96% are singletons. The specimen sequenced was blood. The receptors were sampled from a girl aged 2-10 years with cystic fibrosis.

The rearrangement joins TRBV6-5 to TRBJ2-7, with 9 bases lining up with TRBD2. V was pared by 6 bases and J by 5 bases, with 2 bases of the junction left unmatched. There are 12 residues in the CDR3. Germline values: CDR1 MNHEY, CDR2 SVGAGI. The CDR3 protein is CASRGLADEQYF. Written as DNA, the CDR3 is TGTGCCAGCAGGGGACTAGCCGACGAGCAGTACTTC.

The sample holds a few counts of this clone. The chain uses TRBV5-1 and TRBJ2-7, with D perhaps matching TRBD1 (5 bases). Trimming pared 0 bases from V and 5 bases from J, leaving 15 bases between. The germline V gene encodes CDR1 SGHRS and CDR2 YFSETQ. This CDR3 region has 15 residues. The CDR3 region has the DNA TGCGCCAGCAGCTTGGCCCTTGGTGGGGCCAACGAGCAGTACTTC. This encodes CASSLALGGANEQYF.

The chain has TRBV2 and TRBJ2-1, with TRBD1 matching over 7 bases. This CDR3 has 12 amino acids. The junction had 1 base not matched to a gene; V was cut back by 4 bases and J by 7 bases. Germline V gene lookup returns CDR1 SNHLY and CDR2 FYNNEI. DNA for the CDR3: TGTGCCAGCAGTGGGGACAGTAATGAGCAGTTCTTC. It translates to CASSGDSNEQFF.

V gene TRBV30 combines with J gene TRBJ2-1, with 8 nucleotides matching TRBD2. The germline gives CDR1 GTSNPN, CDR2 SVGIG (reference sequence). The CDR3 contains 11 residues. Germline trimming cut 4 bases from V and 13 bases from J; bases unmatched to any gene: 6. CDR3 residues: CAWTAGAPQFF. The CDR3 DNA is TGTGCCTGGACAGCGGGGGCTCCCCAGTTCTTC. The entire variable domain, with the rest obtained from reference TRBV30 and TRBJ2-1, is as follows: SQTIHQWPATLVQPVGSPLSLECTVEGTSNPNLYWYRQAAGRGLQLLFYSVGIGQISSEVPQNLSASRPQDRQFILSSKKLLLSDSGFYLCAWTAGAPQFFGPGTRLTVL.

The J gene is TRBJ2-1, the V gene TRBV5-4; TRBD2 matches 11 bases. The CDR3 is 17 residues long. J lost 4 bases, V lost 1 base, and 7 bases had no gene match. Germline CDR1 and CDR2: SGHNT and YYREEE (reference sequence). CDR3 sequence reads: CASSLWLAGGVYNEQFF. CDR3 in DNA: TGTGCCAGCAGCTTGTGGTTAGCGGGAGGGGTATACAATGAGCAGTTCTTC.

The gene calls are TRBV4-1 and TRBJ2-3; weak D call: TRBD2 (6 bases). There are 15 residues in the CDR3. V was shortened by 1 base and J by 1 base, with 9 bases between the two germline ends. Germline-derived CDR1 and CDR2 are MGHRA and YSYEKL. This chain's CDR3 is CASSQVPGGTDTQYF. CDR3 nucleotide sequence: TGCGCCAGCAGCCAAGTTCCGGGAGGCACAGATACGCAGTATTTT.

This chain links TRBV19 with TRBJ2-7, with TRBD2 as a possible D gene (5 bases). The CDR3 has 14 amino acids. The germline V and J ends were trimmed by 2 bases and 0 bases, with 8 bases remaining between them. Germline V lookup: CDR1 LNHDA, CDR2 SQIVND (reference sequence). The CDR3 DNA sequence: TGTGCCAGTAGTATATCGAGCGGCTCCTACGAGCAGTACTTC. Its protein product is CASSISSGSYEQYF.

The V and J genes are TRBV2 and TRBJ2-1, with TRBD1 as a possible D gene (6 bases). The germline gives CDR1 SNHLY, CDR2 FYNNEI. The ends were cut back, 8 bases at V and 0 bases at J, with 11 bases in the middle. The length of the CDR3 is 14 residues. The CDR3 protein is CASEGESSYNEQFF. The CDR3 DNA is TGTGCCAGCGAGGGGGAGAGCTCCTACAATGAGCAGTTCTTC.

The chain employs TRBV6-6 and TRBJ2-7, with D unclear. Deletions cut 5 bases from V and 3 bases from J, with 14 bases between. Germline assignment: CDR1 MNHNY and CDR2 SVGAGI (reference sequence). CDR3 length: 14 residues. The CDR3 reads CASSRPEESYEQYF. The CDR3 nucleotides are TGTGCCAGCAGTCGACCAGAGGAGAGCTACGAGCAGTACTTC.

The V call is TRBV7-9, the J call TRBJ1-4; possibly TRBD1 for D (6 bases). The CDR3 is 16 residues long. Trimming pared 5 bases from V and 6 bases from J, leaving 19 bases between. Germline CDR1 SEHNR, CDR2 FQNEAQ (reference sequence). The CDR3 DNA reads TGTGCCAGCAGCCTAACGGAACGGGGGGCCCATGAAAAACTGTTTTTT. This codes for CASSLTERGAHEKLFF. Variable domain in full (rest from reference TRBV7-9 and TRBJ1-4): DTGVSQNPRHKITKRGQNVTFRCDPISEHNRLYWYRQTLGQGPEFLTYFQNEAQLEKSRLLSDRFSAERPKGSFSTLEIQRTEQGDSAMYLCASSLTERGAHEKLFFGSGTQLSVL.